Below, 23 T cell receptor beta chains from the same sample are listed, as sequenced in a study of cytomegalovirus exposure and HLA in healthy donors. Researchers ran the PCR with 60 Vbeta and 13 Jbeta primers. Libraries were prepared by immunoSEQ multiplex PCR; TCRdb keeps only in-frame clonotypes and omits some of them. The sample contains some 190,000 clones, over 60% of which appear only once. The sample was PBMCs. These receptors came from a woman aged 35 to 49 in good health and CMV-seronegative.

The V gene is TRBV19, the J gene TRBJ2-1; 14 bases are a match to TRBD2. The V gene end was trimmed by 4 bases and the J gene end by 10 bases; junction bases not matched to a gene: 9. Germline V gene lookup returns CDR1 LNHDA and CDR2 SQIVND (reference sequence). This CDR3 contains 16 residues. CDR3 bases: TGTGCCAGTAGTACAAGGACTAGCGGGGGGACCGGGGAGCAGTTCTTC. It translates to CASSTRTSGGTGEQFF.

The chain links TRBV30 to TRBJ2-5; a possible D gene is TRBD1 (6 bases). The length of the CDR3 is 12 residues. The V end was cut by 5 bases, the J end by 3 bases, with 10 bases between. Germline CDR1 reads GTSNPN; CDR2 reads SVGIG (reference sequence). The CDR3 is CAWGDTEETQYF. The DNA of the CDR3 is TGTGCCTGGGGGGACACGGAAGAGACCCAGTACTTC.

This clone was seen only a few times. This sequence joins TRBV5-4 and TRBJ1-3; D is possibly TRBD1 (5 bases). This CDR3 has 14 residues. Looked up from germline, CDR1 is SGHNT and CDR2 is YYREEE (reference sequence). V lost 1 base to trimming and J lost 4 bases, with 9 bases between them. The CDR3 loop is CASSLQGAGNTIYF. In nucleotides, the CDR3 is TGTGCCAGCAGCTTGCAAGGGGCCGGAAACACCATATATTTT.

The chain recombines TRBV7-9 with TRBJ1-1; 9 bases match TRBD1. From germline, CDR1 is SEHNR and CDR2 FQNEAQ (reference sequence). CDR3 length: 14 residues. The V and J ends lost 5 bases and 3 bases, in that order; junction bases with no gene match: 4. The CDR3 loop is CASSRDRAYTEAFF. The CDR3 region has the DNA TGTGCCAGCAGCCGGGACAGGGCGTACACTGAAGCTTTCTTT.

V and J are TRBV4-3 and TRBJ2-2; the match to TRBD2 covers 7 bases. After removal of 0 bases from V and 5 bases from J, the junction contained 9 bases not matched to a gene. The germline V gene encodes CDR1 LGHNA and CDR2 YSLEER. CDR3 length: 17 residues. The DNA for the CDR3 is TGCGCCAGCAGCCAAGATGCCTTGGGAGGGGCTACCGGGGAGCTGTTTTTT. It encodes CASSQDALGGATGELFF.

The rearrangement joins TRBV9 to TRBJ2-2; TRBD1 matches at 8 bases. The ends lost 4 bases at V and 4 bases at J; junction bases unmatched: 9. The CDR3 consists of 16 residues. The germline V gene encodes CDR1 SGDLS and CDR2 YYNGEE. The CDR3 here is CASSPRTGSVTGELFF. Written as DNA, the CDR3 is TGTGCCAGCAGCCCGAGGACAGGGTCGGTCACCGGGGAGCTGTTTTTT.

The V call is TRBV7-9, the J call TRBJ1-5; no clear D. From germline, CDR1 is SEHNR and CDR2 FQNEAQ (reference sequence). The CDR3 contains 12 residues. With 1 base removed from V and 6 bases from J, the gap between germline ends came to 4 bases. The CDR3: CASSLGAQPQHF. Here the CDR3 DNA reads TGTGCCAGCAGCTTAGGAGCTCAGCCCCAGCATTTT.

This chain uses TRBV6-5 with TRBJ1-1, with D hard to call. Germline V lookup: CDR1 MNHEY, CDR2 SVGAGI. The length of the CDR3 is 14 residues. The V and J ends lost 4 bases and 5 bases respectively, with 14 bases between them. Written as DNA, the CDR3 is TGTGCCAGCAGTTCCGGGGATTCTAAGACTGAAGCTTTCTTT. Amino acids: CASSSGDSKTEAFF.

The chain links TRBV29-1 to TRBJ1-1, with TRBD1 as a possible D gene (5 bases). The CDR3 length is 16 residues. Per germline, CDR1 SQVTM and CDR2 ANQGSEA. With 8 bases removed from V and 5 bases from J, the gap between germline ends came to 27 bases. CDR3 bases: TGCAGCACCTCGGGGGAGGAAGCGAGGCCCATGACTGAAGCTTTCTTT. Encoded protein: CSTSGEEARPMTEAFF.

This sequence joins TRBV27 and TRBJ2-5; the D gene is possibly TRBD2 (5 bases). The CDR3 runs 15 residues. V was pared by 3 bases and J by 0 bases, with 11 bases between. Looked up from germline, CDR1 is MNHEY and CDR2 is SMNVEV (reference sequence). In nucleotides, the CDR3 is TGTGCCAGCAGTTTTGGTCGGGGAAACCAAGAGACCCAGTACTTC. Its translation: CASSFGRGNQETQYF.

The chain employs TRBV4-2 and TRBJ2-1; 9 bases line up with TRBD2. Germline trimming cut 1 base from V and 3 bases from J; bases unmatched to any gene: 7. Germline V gene data show CDR1 as LGHNA and CDR2 as YNFKEQ. There are 17 residues in the CDR3. This chain's CDR3 is CASSQVQREDYYNEQFF. The CDR3 bases are TGTGCCAGCAGCCAAGTCCAGCGGGAGGATTACTACAATGAGCAGTTCTTC.

This chain uses TRBV6-5 with TRBJ2-1, with 9 bases identical to TRBD1. The germline gives CDR1 MNHEY, CDR2 SVGAGI. The length of the CDR3 is 12 residues. The V gene end was trimmed by 7 bases and the J gene end by 7 bases; junction bases not matched to a gene: 2. CDR3 sequence (DNA): TGTGCCAGCAAAGACAGGGGGAATGAGCAGTTCTTC. This encodes CASKDRGNEQFF.

The chain recombines TRBV6-4 with TRBJ2-3, with D possibly matching TRBD2 (5 bases). Germline CDR1 reads MRHNA; CDR2 reads SNTAGT. Trimming stripped 9 bases from V and 2 bases from J, with 18 bases between. The CDR3 is made up of 15 amino acids. The CDR3 nucleotides are TGTGCCAGTAGCGAGGCCTCCCGATTCACAGATACGCAGTATTTT. It yields the protein CASSEASRFTDTQYF.

As to this clone: The same CDR3 can be traced to other DNA sequences in this sample. This chain uses TRBV7-9 with TRBJ2-3, with 11 nucleotides matching TRBD2. Germline V lookup: CDR1 SEHNR, CDR2 FQNEAQ (reference sequence). This CDR3 region has 16 residues. V dropped 6 bases and J dropped 4; count of bases not matched to a gene: 9. CDR3 protein: CASRYTSGSRPDTQYF. CDR3 bases: TGTGCCAGCAGATATACTAGCGGGAGTCGCCCAGATACGCAGTATTTT.

The chain is built from TRBV19 and TRBJ1-4; TRBD1 agrees at 7 bases. This CDR3 region has 15 residues. Germline V gene data show CDR1 as LNHDA and CDR2 as SQIVND (reference sequence). Germline trimming cut 5 bases from V and 0 bases from J; bases unmatched to any gene: 3. The CDR3 loop is CASSLQGATNEKLFF. The CDR3 DNA follows: TGTGCCAGTAGTTTGCAGGGGGCAACTAATGAAAAACTGTTTTTT.

The rearrangement joins TRBV6-5 to TRBJ1-5, with 7 bases that match TRBD1. Germline CDR1 MNHEY, CDR2 SVGAGI. The CDR3 sequence is 13 residues long. Trimming took 5 bases from V and 7 from J; bases not matched to a gene: 5. The CDR3 coding sequence is TGTGCCAGCAGTACAGGGGCCAGGCAGCCCCAGCATTTT. The encoded protein is CASSTGARQPQHF.

V gene TRBV28 combines with J gene TRBJ2-2; a weak D match, TRBD1 (6 bases). V shed 2 bases and J shed 3 bases, with 10 bases lying between them. Germline CDR1 is MDHEN and CDR2 is SYDVKM. The CDR3 extends over 15 amino acids. CDR3 sequence: CASSLGGGHTGELFF. The CDR3 DNA is TGTGCCAGCAGTTTAGGGGGCGGCCACACCGGGGAGCTGTTTTTT.

This rearrangement joins TRBV29-1 to TRBJ1-1, with D unresolved. Germline V gene sequence: CDR1 SQVTM, CDR2 ANQGSEA. This CDR3 region has 13 residues. Deletions cut 3 bases from V and 1 base from J, with 9 bases between. The CDR3 DNA sequence: TGCAGCGTTGATGTCGGGTCGAACACTGAAGCTTTCTTT. Translation: CSVDVGSNTEAFF.

The rearrangement uses TRBV15 and TRBJ2-5, with D maybe TRBD2 (5 bases). The CDR3 contains 15 residues. Germline CDR1 is LNHNV and CDR2 is YYDKDF (reference sequence). Trimming pared 3 bases from V and 1 base from J, leaving 12 bases between. The CDR3 DNA sequence: TGTGCCACCAGCAGGGGATCGGGATCCCAAGAGACCCAGTACTTC. The encoded protein is CATSRGSGSQETQYF. The variable domain in full, completed from reference TRBV15 and TRBJ2-5, reads DAMVIQNPRYQVTQFGKPVTLSCSQTLNHNVMYWYQQKSSQAPKLLFHYYDKDFNNEADTPDNFQSRRPNTSFCFLDIRSPGLGDTAMYLCATSRGSGSQETQYFGPGTRLLVL.

This chain connects TRBV16 to TRBJ2-7; 9 positions agree with TRBD1. CDR3 size: 16 residues. The J segment lost 4 bases and the V segment lost 4 bases, leaving 11 bases of the junction unmatched. Germline V gene lookup returns CDR1 KGHSY and CDR2 FQNENV. CDR3 loop: CASSPGRGQGLYEQYF. The CDR3 DNA reads as TGTGCCAGCAGCCCCGGCCGCGGACAGGGGTTGTACGAGCAGTACTTC.

The chain combines TRBV10-3 with TRBJ2-3, with 8 bases lining up with TRBD2. The ends lost 4 bases at V and 1 base at J; junction bases unmatched: 4. This CDR3 region has 15 residues. CDR1 ENHRY and CDR2 SYGVKD come from the germline V gene. The CDR3 nucleotides read TGTGCCATCAGTGCGATGCGGGAGGGCACAGATACGCAGTATTTT. It translates to CAISAMREGTDTQYF.

The chain couples TRBV6-6 to TRBJ1-5; 8 bases align to TRBD1. Germline V gene sequence: CDR1 MNHNY, CDR2 SVGAGI (reference sequence). The V and J ends lost 6 bases and 4 bases, in that order; junction bases with no gene match: 5. This CDR3 is built from 14 residues. CDR3 nucleotide sequence: TGTGCCAGCAGCCCGACAGGGGTAAATCAGCCCCAGCATTTT. Translating it yields CASSPTGVNQPQHF.

The chain carries TRBV2 and TRBJ2-3, with D possibly being TRBD2 (6 bases). V lost 1 base and J 3 bases, leaving 17 bases between the germline ends. CDR3 length equals 17 residues. CDR1 and CDR2 from the germline V gene are SNHLY and FYNNEI. Here the CDR3 DNA reads TGTGCCAGCAGTGAAGTCCCCCCGGGAGAAATGACAGATACGCAGTATTTT. It yields the protein CASSEVPPGEMTDTQYF.